Each of the 15 T cell receptor beta chains below was sequenced from the same sample in a study of T cell changes during pregnancy in multiple sclerosis. Sequencing used immunoSEQ multiplex PCR; TCRdb keeps in-frame clones, though not all of them. The profile covers 65,000 to 90,000 clones, with over 90% appearing a single time and roughly 0.29% taken by the ten largest. Sequenced material: CD4+ T cells from peripheral blood mononuclear cells, taken after pregnancy. Receptors were obtained from a female donor with multiple sclerosis, enrolled in a pregnancy study.

This chain connects TRBV7-3 to TRBJ2-5; D perhaps matches TRBD2 (7 bases). CDR1 is SGHTA, CDR2 FQGTGA, per germline. The CDR3 length is 15 residues. The ends were cut back, 2 bases at V and 4 bases at J, with 14 bases in the middle. The CDR3 DNA is TGTGCCAGCAGCTTACTAGGGGGGGCCGGAGAGACCCAGTACTTC. The encoded protein is CASSLLGGAGETQYF.

This clone was seen a single time. CDR3 residues: CASSLVSSSGGFNEQFF. Here the CDR3 DNA reads TGTGCCAGCAGCTTAGTCTCAAGTAGCGGGGGTTTCAATGAGCAGTTCTTC. The chain has TRBV11-3 and TRBJ2-1; TRBD2 matches at 9 bases. In germline, CDR1 is SGHNT, CDR2 YENEEA. The CDR3 has 17 amino acids. V dropped 1 base and J dropped 6; count of bases not matched to a gene: 10.

V gene TRBV7-9 combines with J gene TRBJ2-7; no definite D call. The CDR3 has 13 amino acids. V was shortened by 1 base and J by 1 base, with 5 bases between the two germline ends. CDR1 is SEHNR and CDR2 is FQNEAQ in the germline V gene (reference sequence). CDR3 sequence (DNA): TGTGCCAGCAGCTTAGGTCTTTCCTACGAGCAGTACTTC. Amino acid sequence: CASSLGLSYEQYF.

The rearrangement joins TRBV6-6 to TRBJ1-4; TRBD1 matches at 7 bases. Unmatched junction bases numbered 7, after V lost 5 bases and J lost 7 bases. This CDR3 is 14 amino acids long. The germline gives CDR1 MNHNY, CDR2 SVGAGI (reference sequence). CDR3 in DNA: TGTGCCAGCAGTCCTCTGGACAGGACTGAAAAACTGTTTTTT. Its translation is CASSPLDRTEKLFF.

This chain connects TRBV4-1 to TRBJ2-5; 9 nucleotides align to TRBD1. Germline V gene lookup returns CDR1 MGHRA and CDR2 YSYEKL. CDR3 length: 13 amino acids. Trimming removed 3 bases from V and 4 bases from J; junction bases left unmatched: 0. The CDR3 protein is CASSQDRGETQYF. The CDR3 DNA follows: TGCGCCAGCAGCCAGGACAGGGGAGAGACCCAGTACTTC.

This CDR3 reads CASSATGSTEAFF. Here the CDR3 DNA reads TGTGCCAGCAGTGCGACAGGCTCGACTGAAGCTTTCTTT. This chain links TRBV6-1 with TRBJ1-1; possible D gene TRBD1, 6 bases. The ends were cut back, 4 bases at V and 5 bases at J, with 11 bases in the middle. Germline V gene sequence: CDR1 MNHNS, CDR2 SASEGT. The CDR3 has 13 residues.

The chain carries TRBV7-3 and TRBJ2-1, with 10 bases aligning to TRBD2. The germline V gene has CDR1 SGHTA and CDR2 FQGTGA. CDR3 size: 16 residues. J gave up 8 bases and V 1 base, and 8 bases lay outside the gene matches. This CDR3 is CASSLITASGSDEQFF. The CDR3 DNA reads as TGTGCCAGCAGCTTAATTACGGCTAGCGGGAGCGATGAGCAGTTCTTC. Filled out from reference TRBV7-3 and TRBJ2-1, the complete variable domain reads GAGVSQTPSNKVTEKGKYVELRCDPISGHTALYWYRQSLGQGPEFLIYFQGTGAADDSGLPNDRFFAVRPEGSVSTLKIQRTERGDSAVYLCASSLITASGSDEQFFGPGTRLTVL.

The rearrangement joins TRBV2 to TRBJ1-5; D is unclear. This CDR3 has 14 residues. The germline V and J ends were trimmed by 4 bases and 3 bases, with 10 bases remaining between them. Germline assignment: CDR1 SNHLY and CDR2 FYNNEI. CDR3 bases: TGTGCCAGCAGTGTGGCCCGAAACAATCAGCCCCAGCATTTT. Translation gives CASSVARNNQPQHF.

The chain joins TRBV27 to TRBJ1-2; 10 bases match TRBD1. Looked up from germline, CDR1 is MNHEY and CDR2 is SMNVEV (reference sequence). The CDR3 consists of 15 residues. V shed 2 bases and J 4 bases; nucleotides not matched to a gene: 4. In DNA form, the CDR3 reads TGTGCCAGCAGTTTAACCGGGACAGGGGTCTATGGCTACACCTTC. Translation: CASSLTGTGVYGYTF.

The V and J genes are TRBV7-3 and TRBJ2-2; 8 bases are a match to TRBD1. V trimming: 2 bases; J trimming: 1 base; junction bases outside the gene matches: 3. The CDR3 has 16 amino acids. Germline CDR1 is SGHTA and CDR2 is FQGTGA. The CDR3 is CASSLQGTGNTGELFF. In DNA, the CDR3 is TGTGCCAGCAGCTTACAAGGGACAGGGAACACCGGGGAGCTGTTTTTT.

The V call is TRBV28, the J call TRBJ1-2; a weak D match, TRBD1 (5 bases). Looked up from germline, CDR1 is MDHEN and CDR2 is SYDVKM. Trimming removed 6 bases at V and 4 bases at J, with 12 bases between. CDR3 length: 13 amino acids. This chain's CDR3 is CASRTTDSYGYTF. The CDR3, as DNA: TGTGCCAGCAGGACGACAGACTCCTATGGCTACACCTTC.

CDR3 sequence reads: CASSLAGGGVREQYF. In DNA form, the CDR3 reads TGTGCCAGCAGCTTGGCCGGCGGAGGGGTGAGAGAGCAGTACTTC. The chain couples TRBV5-4 to TRBJ2-7; possibly TRBD2 for D (6 bases). CDR1 is SGHNT and CDR2 is YYREEE in the germline V gene (reference sequence). The CDR3 contains 15 residues. V shed 0 bases and J shed 7 bases, with 17 bases lying between them.

This chain connects TRBV10-3 to TRBJ1-2, with D perhaps matching TRBD1 (6 bases). Trimming shortened V by 3 bases and J by 5 bases, and 10 bases separated the two germline ends. The CDR3 covers 13 residues. Germline V gene data show CDR1 as ENHRY and CDR2 as SYGVKD. The CDR3 loop reads CAISEGQGYGYTF. The CDR3 DNA is TGTGCCATCAGTGAAGGGCAGGGGTATGGCTACACCTTC.

This chain uses TRBV19 with TRBJ2-1; TRBD1 is a possible D gene (5 bases). Between the trimmed V and J ends, which lost 5 bases and 12 bases, there was a span of 11 bases. Germline V gives CDR1 LNHDA, CDR2 SQIVND (reference sequence). The CDR3 consists of 11 residues. The CDR3 nucleotides read TGTGCCAGTAGTTCAGGGTTAGGGCAGTTCTTC. The encoded protein is CASSSGLGQFF.

This sequence joins TRBV7-2 and TRBJ1-1; 7 nucleotides match TRBD1. Germline values: CDR1 SGHTA, CDR2 FQGNSA. V lost 2 bases, J lost 1 base, and 7 bases stayed unmatched. The CDR3 is 16 amino acids. The CDR3 loop is CASSLKAGGPNTEAFF. In nucleotides, the CDR3 is TGTGCCAGCAGCTTAAAGGCAGGGGGGCCGAACACTGAAGCTTTCTTT.